This T cell receptor beta chain was recovered during a study of cytomegalovirus exposure and HLA in healthy donors. Remarks on this clone: Its specificity is not known.

Germline loops: CDR1 SGDLS, CDR2 YYNGEE. Trimming cost V 2 bases and J 5 bases, with 19 bases left between them. CDR3 length: 16 residues. Vbeta (60) and Jbeta (13) primers were used in the PCR. Assay used: immunoSEQ multiplex PCR; TCRdb lists only in-frame clones, some missing. The sample consists of 170,000 or so clones, 75% to 90% of them appearing once. Study-level findings and limits: Across all donors, roughly uniform sequencing depth was an assumption of the presence/absence analyses.

The V gene is TRBV9, the J gene TRBJ2-5; D is perhaps TRBD2 (7 bases). The receptor comes from a woman aged 18-29 years in good health and CMV-seronegative. The specimen sequenced was PBMCs. CDR3 protein: CASSVGGGALVETQYF. CDR3 nucleotide sequence: TGTGCCAGCAGCGTTGGTGGGGGGGCCTTAGTCGAGACCCAGTACTTC.